This TCR beta chain originates from a study of cytomegalovirus exposure and HLA in healthy donors. The study, taken as a whole, reports: Another analysis was done later, and it associated around 17,000 TCR beta sequences with HLA alleles at 0.05 false discovery rate. Most subjects' HLA-A and HLA-B alleles were reportedly predicted from TCR beta sequences. Further analysis, carried out later, found HLA-associated TCR beta chains more clonally expanded than equally common other chains.

13 Jbeta primers and 60 Vbeta primers were used for the PCR. Sequencing was performed with immunoSEQ multiplex PCR; in TCRdb, only in-frame clones are kept and a portion is missing. The table has about 130,000 clones, approximately 82% seen once. Notes on this clone: Antigen unknown.

The sequencing sample was made of PBMCs. The origin of this receptor is a young woman in good health and CMV-seropositive.

The CDR3 is CASSLDGTGSGYTF. The CDR3 nucleotides read TGCGCCAGCAGCTTGGACGGGACAGGGAGTGGCTACACCTTC. This chain joins TRBV5-1 and TRBJ1-2; 9 bases are shared with TRBD1. Trimming at V came to 0 bases and at J to 7 bases, leaving 4 bases not matched to a gene. Germline CDR1 SGHRS, CDR2 YFSETQ. This CDR3 contains 14 residues.